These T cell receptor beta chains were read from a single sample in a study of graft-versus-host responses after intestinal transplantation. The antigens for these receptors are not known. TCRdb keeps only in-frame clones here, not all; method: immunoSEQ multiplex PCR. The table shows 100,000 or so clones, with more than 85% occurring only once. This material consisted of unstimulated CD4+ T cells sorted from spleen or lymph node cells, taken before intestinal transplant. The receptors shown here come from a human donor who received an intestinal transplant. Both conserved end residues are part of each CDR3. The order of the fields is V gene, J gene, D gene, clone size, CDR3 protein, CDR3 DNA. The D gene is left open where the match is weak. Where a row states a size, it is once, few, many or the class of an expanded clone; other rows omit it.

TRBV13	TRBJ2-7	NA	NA	CASSSNPAATYEQYF	TGTGCCAGCAGCTCAAACCCAGCGGCCACCTACGAGCAGTACTTC
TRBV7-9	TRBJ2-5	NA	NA	CASSTNMETQYF	TGTGCCAGCAGTACAAACATGGAGACCCAGTACTTC
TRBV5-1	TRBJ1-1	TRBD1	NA	CASSSGTANTEAFF	TGCGCCAGCAGCTCGGGGACAGCGAACACTGAAGCTTTCTTT
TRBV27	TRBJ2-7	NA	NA	CASSTGTRSEQYF	TGTGCCAGCAGTACCGGGACTCGAAGCGAGCAGTACTTC
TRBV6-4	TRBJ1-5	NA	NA	CASSVSGGNQPQHF	TGTGCCAGCAGTGTTTCCGGGGGTAATCAGCCCCAGCATTTT
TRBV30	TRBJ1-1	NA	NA	CAWSAGLMNTEAFF	TGTGCCTGGAGTGCAGGTCTCATGAACACTGAAGCTTTCTTT
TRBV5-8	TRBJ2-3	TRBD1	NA	CASSLAVSGTATDTQYF	TGTGCCAGCAGCTTGGCCGTTTCCGGGACAGCCACAGATACGCAGTATTTT
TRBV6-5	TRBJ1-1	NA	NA	CASSYDRGTEAFF	TGTGCCAGCAGTTACGACCGCGGCACTGAAGCTTTCTTT
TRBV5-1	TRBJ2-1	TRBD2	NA	CASSLISSGGNNEQFF	TGCGCCAGCAGCTTGATTAGTAGCGGGGGAAACAATGAGCAGTTCTTC
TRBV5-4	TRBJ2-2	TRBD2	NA	CASRSTSRTGELFF	TGTGCCAGCAGATCGACTAGCCGAACCGGGGAGCTGTTTTTT
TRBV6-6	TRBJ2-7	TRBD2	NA	CASSPRLAGHEQYF	TGTGCCAGCAGCCCCCGACTAGCGGGCCACGAGCAGTACTTC
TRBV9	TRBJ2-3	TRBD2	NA	CASSVDLAGSLTDTQYF	TGTGCCAGCAGCGTAGATCTAGCGGGGTCCCTCACAGATACGCAGTATTTT
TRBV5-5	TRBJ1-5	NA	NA	CASSVRFNQPQHF	TGTGCCAGCAGCGTGCGATTTAATCAGCCCCAGCATTTT
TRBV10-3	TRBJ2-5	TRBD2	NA	CAISETLAGVFKQYF	TGTGCCATCAGTGAGACTCTAGCGGGAGTTTTTAAGCAGTACTTC
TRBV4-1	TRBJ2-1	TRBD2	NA	CASRPGTSGSYNEQFF	TGCGCCAGCAGACCCGGGACTAGCGGGAGCTACAATGAGCAGTTCTTC
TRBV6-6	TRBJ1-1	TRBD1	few	CASSSKTGGENTEAFF	TGTGCCAGCAGTTCAAAAACAGGGGGTGAAAACACTGAAGCTTTCTTT
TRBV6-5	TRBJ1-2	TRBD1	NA	CASSRDRGYGYTF	TGTGCCAGCAGTAGGGACAGGGGCTATGGCTACACCTTC
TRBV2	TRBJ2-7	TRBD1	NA	CASSEPPGTGGGQYF	TGTGCCAGCAGCGAGCCGCCCGGGACAGGGGGCGGGCAGTACTTC
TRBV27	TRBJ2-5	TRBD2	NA	CASSLAGRPGLAQETQYF	TGTGCCAGCAGTTTGGCCGGTCGTCCGGGACTAGCCCAAGAGACCCAGTACTTC
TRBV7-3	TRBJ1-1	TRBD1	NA	CASSLSVKAVTLWGQVITEAFF	TGTGCCAGCAGCTTAAGCGTCAAAGCTGTAACATTGTGGGGACAGGTGATCACTGAAGCTTTCTTT
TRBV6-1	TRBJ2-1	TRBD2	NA	CASSEGGGGYNEQFF	TGTGCCAGCAGTGAAGGGGGCGGGGGGTACAATGAGCAGTTCTTC
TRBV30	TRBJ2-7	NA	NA	CAWSVGQRYEQYF	TGTGCCTGGAGTGTGGGACAACGCTACGAGCAGTACTTC
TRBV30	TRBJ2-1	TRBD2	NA	CAWSVGGLVYSEQFF	TGTGCCTGGAGTGTGGGGGGACTAGTCTACAGTGAGCAGTTCTTC
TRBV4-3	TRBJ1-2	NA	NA	CASSQAPGSCGDGYTF	TGCGCCAGCAGCCAAGCCCCCGGGTCCTGTGGCGATGGCTACACCTTC
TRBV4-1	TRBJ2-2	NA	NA	CASSQRPPTGELFF	TGCGCCAGCAGCCAACGTCCTCCCACCGGGGAGCTGTTTTTT
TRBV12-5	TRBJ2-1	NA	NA	CASAESQGWFNEQFF	TGTGCTAGTGCCGAGTCACAGGGCTGGTTCAATGAGCAGTTCTTC
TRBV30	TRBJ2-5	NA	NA	CAWVEGETQYF	TGTGCCTGGGTTGAGGGAGAGACCCAGTACTTC
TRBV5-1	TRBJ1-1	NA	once	CATQPGDRDTEAFF	TGCGCCACCCAACCCGGGGATAGGGACACTGAAGCTTTCTTT
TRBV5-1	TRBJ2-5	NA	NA	CASSLAGVVETQYF	TGCGCCAGCAGCTTGGCGGGAGTTGTGGAGACCCAGTACTTC
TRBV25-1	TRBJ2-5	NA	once	CASSESRGTGETQYF	TGTGCCAGCAGTGAATCTAGGGGTACAGGGGAGACCCAGTACTTC
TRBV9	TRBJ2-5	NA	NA	CASSAGLGETQYF	TGTGCCAGCAGCGCGGGACTCGGGGAGACCCAGTACTTC
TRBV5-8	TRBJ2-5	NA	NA	CASSFPFVQYF	TGTGCCAGCAGCTTCCCCTTTGTCCAGTACTTC
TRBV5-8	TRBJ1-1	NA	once	CASSLVRGAMNTEAFF	TGTGCCAGCAGCTTGGTGCGGGGGGCAATGAACACTGAAGCTTTCTTT
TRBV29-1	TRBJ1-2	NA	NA	CSIFASNYGYTF	TGCAGCATTTTCGCGAGTAACTATGGCTACACCTTC